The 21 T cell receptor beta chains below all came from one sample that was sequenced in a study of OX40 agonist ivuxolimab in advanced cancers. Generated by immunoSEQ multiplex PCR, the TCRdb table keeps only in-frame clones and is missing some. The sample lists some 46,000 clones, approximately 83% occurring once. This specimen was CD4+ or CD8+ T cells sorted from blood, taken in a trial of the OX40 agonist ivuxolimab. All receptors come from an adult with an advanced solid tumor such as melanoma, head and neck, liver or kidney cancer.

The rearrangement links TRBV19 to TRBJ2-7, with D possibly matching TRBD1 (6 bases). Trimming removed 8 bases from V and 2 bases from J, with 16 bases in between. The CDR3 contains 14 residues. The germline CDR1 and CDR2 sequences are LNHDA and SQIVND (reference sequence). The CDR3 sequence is CASQGTGITYEQYF. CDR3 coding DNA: TGTGCCAGTCAAGGCACAGGGATTACCTACGAGCAGTACTTC.

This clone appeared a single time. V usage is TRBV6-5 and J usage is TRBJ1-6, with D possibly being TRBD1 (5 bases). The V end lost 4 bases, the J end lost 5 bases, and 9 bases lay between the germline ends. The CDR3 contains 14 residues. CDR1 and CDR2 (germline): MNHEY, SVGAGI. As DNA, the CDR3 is TGTGCCAGCAGTTTGACAGAGGATAATTCACCCCTCCACTTT. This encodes CASSLTEDNSPLHF.

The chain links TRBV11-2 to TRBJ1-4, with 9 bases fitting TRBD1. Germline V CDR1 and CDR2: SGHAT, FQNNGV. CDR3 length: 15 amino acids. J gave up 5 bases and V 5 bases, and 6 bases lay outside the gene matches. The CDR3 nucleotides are TGTGCCAGCAGCACTCGACAGGGGGGAAATGAAAAACTGTTTTTT. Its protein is CASSTRQGGNEKLFF.

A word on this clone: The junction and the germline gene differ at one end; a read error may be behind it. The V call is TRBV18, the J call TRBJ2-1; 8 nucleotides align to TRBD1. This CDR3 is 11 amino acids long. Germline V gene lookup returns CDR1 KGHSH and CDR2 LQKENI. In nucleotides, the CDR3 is TGTGCCAGCTCAGACAGGGGCCCCAGGGTCTTC. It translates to CASSDRGPRVF.

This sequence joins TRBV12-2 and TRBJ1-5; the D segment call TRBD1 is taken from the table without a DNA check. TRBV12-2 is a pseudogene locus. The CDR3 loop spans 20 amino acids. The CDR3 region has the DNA TGTGCAAGTCGCTTAGACGGGACAGCACCGAGGGCCCTAAGCAATCAGCCCCAGCATTTT. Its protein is CASRLDGTAPRALSNQPQHF.

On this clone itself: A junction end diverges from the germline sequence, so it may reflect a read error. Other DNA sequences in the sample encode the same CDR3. The CDR3 loop is CASSLTFGLAGPTDTQYF. The CDR3 region has the DNA TGTGCCAGCAGTTTAACGTTTGGACTAGCGGGACCCACAGATACGCAGTATTTT. The genes are TRBV7-3 and TRBJ2-3, with 12 bases aligning to TRBD2. CDR3 length equals 18 residues. Germline CDR1 SGHTA, CDR2 FQGTGA.

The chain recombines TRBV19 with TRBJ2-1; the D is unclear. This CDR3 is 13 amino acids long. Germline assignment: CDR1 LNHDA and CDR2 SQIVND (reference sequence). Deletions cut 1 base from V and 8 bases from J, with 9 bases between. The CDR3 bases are TGTGCCAGTAGTATAGGGGGTCAGGATGAGCAGTTCTTC. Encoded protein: CASSIGGQDEQFF.

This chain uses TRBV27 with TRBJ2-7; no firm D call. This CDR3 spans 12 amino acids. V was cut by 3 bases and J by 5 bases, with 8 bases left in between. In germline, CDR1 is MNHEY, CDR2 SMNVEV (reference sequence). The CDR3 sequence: CASSLLGDEQYF. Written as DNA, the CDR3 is TGTGCCAGCAGTTTGCTAGGAGACGAGCAGTACTTC.

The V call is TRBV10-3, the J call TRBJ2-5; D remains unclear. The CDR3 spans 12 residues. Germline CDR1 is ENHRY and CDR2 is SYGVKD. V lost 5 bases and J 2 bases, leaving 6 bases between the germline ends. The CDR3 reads CAISPEQETQYF. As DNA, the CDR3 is TGTGCCATCAGTCCCGAGCAAGAGACCCAGTACTTC.

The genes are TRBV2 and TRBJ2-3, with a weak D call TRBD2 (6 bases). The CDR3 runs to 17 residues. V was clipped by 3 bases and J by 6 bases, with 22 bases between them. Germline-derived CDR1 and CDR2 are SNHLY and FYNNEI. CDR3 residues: CASSDRTATSRMDTQYF. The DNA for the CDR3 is TGTGCCAGCAGTGACCGCACCGCGACTAGTCGGATGGATACGCAGTATTTT.

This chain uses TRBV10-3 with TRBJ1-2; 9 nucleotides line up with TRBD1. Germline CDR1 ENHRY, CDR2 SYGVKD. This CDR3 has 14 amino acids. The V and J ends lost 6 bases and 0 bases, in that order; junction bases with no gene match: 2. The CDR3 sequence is CAIRGDRANYGYTF. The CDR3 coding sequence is TGTGCCATCAGGGGGGACAGGGCTAACTATGGCTACACCTTC.

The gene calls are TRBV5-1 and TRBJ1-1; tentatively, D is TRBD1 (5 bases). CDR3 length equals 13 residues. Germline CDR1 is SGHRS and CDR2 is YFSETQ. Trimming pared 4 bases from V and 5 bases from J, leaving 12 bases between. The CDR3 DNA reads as TGCGCCAGCAGCAGGGACCAGGCGACTGAAGCTTTCTTT. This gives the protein CASSRDQATEAFF.

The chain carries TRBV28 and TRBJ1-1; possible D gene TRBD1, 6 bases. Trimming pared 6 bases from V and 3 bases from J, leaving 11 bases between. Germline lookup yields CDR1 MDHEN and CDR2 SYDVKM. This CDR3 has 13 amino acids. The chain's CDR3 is CASSLDRYTEAFF. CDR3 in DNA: TGTGCCAGCAGCCTCGACAGGTACACTGAAGCTTTCTTT.

CDR3 DNA sequence: TGTGCCAGCTCACCATCAGGGATTATTACTTCTAACTATGGCTACACCTTC. It yields the protein CASSPSGIITSNYGYTF. The genes are TRBV18 and TRBJ1-2; a possible D gene is TRBD1 (5 bases). This CDR3 has 17 amino acids. V was cut by 2 bases and J by 0 bases, with 16 bases left in between. CDR1 and CDR2 from the germline V gene are KGHSH and LQKENI.

In nucleotides, the CDR3 is TGTGCCAGCAGGCTGACAACGGCATATGGCTACACCTTC. This translates into CASRLTTAYGYTF. The rearrangement uses TRBV6-5 and TRBJ1-2; D not resolved. CDR1 is MNHEY, CDR2 SVGAGI, per germline. The V end was cut by 6 bases, the J end by 5 bases, with 13 bases between. The CDR3 contains 13 residues.

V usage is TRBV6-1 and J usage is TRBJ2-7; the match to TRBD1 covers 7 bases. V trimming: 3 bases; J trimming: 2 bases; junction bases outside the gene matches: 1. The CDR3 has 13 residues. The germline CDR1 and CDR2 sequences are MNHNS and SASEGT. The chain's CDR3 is CASSDGQAYEQYF. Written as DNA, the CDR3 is TGTGCCAGCAGTGATGGACAGGCCTACGAGCAGTACTTC.

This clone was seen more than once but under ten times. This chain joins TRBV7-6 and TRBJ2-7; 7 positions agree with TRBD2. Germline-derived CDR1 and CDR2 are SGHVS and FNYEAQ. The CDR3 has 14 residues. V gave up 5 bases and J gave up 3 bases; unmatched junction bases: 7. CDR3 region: CASSPTLAVYEQYF. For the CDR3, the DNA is TGTGCCAGCAGCCCTACGCTAGCGGTCTACGAGCAGTACTTC.

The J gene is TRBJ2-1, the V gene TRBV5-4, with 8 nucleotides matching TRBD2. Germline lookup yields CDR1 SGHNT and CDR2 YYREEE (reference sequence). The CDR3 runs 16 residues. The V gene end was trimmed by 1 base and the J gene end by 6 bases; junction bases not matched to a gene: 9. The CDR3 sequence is CASSLSGGAVFNEQFF. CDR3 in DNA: TGTGCCAGCAGCTTGTCCGGGGGGGCCGTGTTCAATGAGCAGTTCTTC. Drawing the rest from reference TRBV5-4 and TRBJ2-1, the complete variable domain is ETGVTQSPTHLIKTRGQQVTLRCSSQSGHNTVSWYQQALGQGPQFIFQYYREEENGRGNFPPRFSGLQFPNYSSELNVNALELDDSALYLCASSLSGGAVFNEQFFGPGTRLTVL.

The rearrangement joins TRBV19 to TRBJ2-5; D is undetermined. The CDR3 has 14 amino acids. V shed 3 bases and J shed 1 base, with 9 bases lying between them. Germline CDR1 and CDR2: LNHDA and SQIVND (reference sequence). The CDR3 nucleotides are TGTGCCAGTAGTATTGGGTCGGGCCAAGAGACCCAGTACTTC. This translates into CASSIGSGQETQYF. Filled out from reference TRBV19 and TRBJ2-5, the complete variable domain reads DGGITQSPKYLFRKEGQNVTLSCEQNLNHDAMYWYRQDPGQGLRLIYYSQIVNDFQKGDIAEGYSVSREKKESFPLTVTSAQKNPTAFYLCASSIGSGQETQYFGPGTRLLVL.

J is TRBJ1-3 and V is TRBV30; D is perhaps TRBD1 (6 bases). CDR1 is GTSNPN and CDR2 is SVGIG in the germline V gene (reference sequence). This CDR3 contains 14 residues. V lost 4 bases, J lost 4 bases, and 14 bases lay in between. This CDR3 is CAWTTGQGGNTIYF. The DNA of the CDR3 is TGTGCCTGGACTACAGGGCAGGGGGGAAACACCATATATTTT.

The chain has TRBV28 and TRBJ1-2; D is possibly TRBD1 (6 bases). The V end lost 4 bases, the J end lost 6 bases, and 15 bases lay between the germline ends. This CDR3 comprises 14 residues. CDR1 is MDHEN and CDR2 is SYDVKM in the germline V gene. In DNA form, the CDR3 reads TGTGCCAGCAGTTGGAGTACAGGGAGGGATGGCTACACCTTC. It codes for CASSWSTGRDGYTF.